The table lists the clone carrying this TCR beta chain with a few counts. Its antigen is unidentified. The isolated RNA, all of it, was reverse transcribed, so expressed TCRB transcripts were what got sequenced. This table comes from immunoSEQ multiplex PCR, and its TCRdb copy is limited to in-frame clones, with some not included. The sample contains 150,000 to 200,000 clones, over 7.5% of which appear only once. The data originate from a study of beta chain features in type 1 diabetes. Germline lookup yields CDR1 KGHSH and CDR2 LQKENI. Trimming took 5 bases from V and 1 from J, leaving 17 bases between them. This CDR3 spans 16 amino acids. The single heparinised draw taken from each donor contained around 110 mL of blood on average. Points from the study as a whole: In the patient group, naive, central memory and Treg TCRB repertoires seemed more alike than in the healthy donor group. VDJ junctions from type 1 diabetes patients carried fewer insertions and larger deletions.

The sequence was collected from a young woman in good health. Source material: central memory CD4+ T cells from blood. The gene calls are TRBV18 and TRBJ1-1; D gene unclear. The chain's CDR3 is CASSSTLSRGNTEAFF. In DNA, the CDR3 is TGTGCCAGCTCATCCACGCTCTCACGGGGGAACACTGAAGCTTTCTTT.